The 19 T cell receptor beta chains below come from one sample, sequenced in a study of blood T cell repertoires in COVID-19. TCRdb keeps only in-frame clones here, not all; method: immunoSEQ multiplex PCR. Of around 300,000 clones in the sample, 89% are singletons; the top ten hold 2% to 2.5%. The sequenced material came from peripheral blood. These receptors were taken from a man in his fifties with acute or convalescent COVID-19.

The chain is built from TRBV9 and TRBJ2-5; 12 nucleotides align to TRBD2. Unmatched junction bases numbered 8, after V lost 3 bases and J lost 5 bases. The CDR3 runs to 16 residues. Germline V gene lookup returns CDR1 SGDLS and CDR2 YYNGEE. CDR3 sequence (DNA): TGTGCCAGCAGCGCGGCGGGACTAGCGGGTTCGGAGACCCAGTACTTC. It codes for CASSAAGLAGSETQYF. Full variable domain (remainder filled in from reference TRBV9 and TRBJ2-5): DSGVTQTPKHLITATGQRVTLRCSPRSGDLSVYWYQQSLDQGLQFLIQYYNGEERAKGNILERFSAQQFPDLHSELNLSSLELGDSALYFCASSAAGLAGSETQYFGPGTRLLVL.

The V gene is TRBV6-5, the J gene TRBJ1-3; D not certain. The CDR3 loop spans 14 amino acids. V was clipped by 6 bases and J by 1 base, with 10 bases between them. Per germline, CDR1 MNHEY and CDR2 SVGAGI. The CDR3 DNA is TGTGCCAGCAGAATTACTAGGTCTGGAAACACCATATATTTT. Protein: CASRITRSGNTIYF.

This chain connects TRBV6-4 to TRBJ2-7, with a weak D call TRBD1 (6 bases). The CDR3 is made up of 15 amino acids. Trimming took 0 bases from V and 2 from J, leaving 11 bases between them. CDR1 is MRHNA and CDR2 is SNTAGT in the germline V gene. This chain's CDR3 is CASSDSDSKTYEQYF. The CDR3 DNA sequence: TGTGCCAGCAGTGACTCGGACAGCAAAACCTACGAGCAGTACTTC.

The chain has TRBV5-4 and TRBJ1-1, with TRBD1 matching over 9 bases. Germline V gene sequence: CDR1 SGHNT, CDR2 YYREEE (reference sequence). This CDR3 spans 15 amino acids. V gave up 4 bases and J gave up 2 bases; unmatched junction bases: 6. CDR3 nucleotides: TGTGCCAGCAGCCTGCGACAGGGGGGAAACACTGAAGCTTTCTTT. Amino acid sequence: CASSLRQGGNTEAFF.

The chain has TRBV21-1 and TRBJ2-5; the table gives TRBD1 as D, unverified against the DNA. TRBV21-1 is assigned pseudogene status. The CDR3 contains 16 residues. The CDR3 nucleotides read TGTGCCAGCAGCAAAGATCACAGGGCGGTGGAAGAGACCCAGTACTTC. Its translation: CASSKDHRAVEETQYF.

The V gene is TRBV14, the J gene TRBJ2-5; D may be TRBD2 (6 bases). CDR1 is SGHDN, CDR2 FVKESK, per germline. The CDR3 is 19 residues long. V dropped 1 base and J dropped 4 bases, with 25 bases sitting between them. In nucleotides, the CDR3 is TGTGCCAGCAGCCAAGTTTACGGGTCGGAGGGATGGCCAGGAGAGACCCAGTACTTC. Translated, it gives CASSQVYGSEGWPGETQYF.

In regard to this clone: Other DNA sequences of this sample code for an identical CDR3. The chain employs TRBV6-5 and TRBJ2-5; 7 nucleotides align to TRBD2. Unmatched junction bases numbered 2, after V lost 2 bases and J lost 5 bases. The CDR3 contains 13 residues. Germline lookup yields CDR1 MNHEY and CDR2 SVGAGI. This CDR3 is CASSYRGGETQYF. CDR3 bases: TGTGCCAGCAGTTACAGGGGAGGGGAGACCCAGTACTTC.

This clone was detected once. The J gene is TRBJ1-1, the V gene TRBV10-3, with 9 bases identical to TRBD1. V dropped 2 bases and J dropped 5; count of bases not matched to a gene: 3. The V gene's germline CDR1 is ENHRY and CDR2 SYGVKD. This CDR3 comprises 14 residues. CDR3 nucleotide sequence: TGTGCCATCAGTGAGATGACAGGGGGTACTGAAGCTTTCTTT. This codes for CAISEMTGGTEAFF.

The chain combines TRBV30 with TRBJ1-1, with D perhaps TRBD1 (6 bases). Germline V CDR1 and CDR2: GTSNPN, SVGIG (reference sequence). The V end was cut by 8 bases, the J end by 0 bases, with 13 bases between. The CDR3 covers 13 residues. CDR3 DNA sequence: TGTGCCGGCCCGGGACAAATGAACACTGAAGCTTTCTTT. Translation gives CAGPGQMNTEAFF.

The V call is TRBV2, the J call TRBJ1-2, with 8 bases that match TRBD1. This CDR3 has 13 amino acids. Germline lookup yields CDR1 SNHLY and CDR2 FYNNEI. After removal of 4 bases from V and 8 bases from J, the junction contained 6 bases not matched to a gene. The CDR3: CASSVGQGAGYTF. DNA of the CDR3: TGTGCCAGCAGTGTTGGACAGGGCGCGGGCTACACCTTC. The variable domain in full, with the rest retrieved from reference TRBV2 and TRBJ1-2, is EPEVTQTPSHQVTQMGQEVILRCVPISNHLYFYWYRQILGQKVEFLVSFYNNEISEKSEIFDDQFSVERPDGSNFTLKIRSTKLEDSAMYFCASSVGQGAGYTFGSGTRLTVV.

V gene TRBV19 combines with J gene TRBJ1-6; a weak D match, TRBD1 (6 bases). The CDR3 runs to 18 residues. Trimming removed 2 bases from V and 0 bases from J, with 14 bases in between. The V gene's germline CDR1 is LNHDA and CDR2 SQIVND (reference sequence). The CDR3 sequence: CASSIRSTGSSYNSPLHF. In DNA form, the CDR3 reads TGTGCCAGTAGTATAAGGTCGACAGGCAGCTCCTATAATTCACCCCTCCACTTT. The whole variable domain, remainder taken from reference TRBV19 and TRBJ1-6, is DGGITQSPKYLFRKEGQNVTLSCEQNLNHDAMYWYRQDPGQGLRLIYYSQIVNDFQKGDIAEGYSVSREKKESFPLTVTSAQKNPTAFYLCASSIRSTGSSYNSPLHFGNGTRLTVT.

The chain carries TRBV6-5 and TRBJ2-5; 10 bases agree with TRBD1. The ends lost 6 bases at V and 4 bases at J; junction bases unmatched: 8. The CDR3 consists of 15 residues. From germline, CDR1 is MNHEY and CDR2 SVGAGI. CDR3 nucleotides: TGTGCCAGCAGCCCCGACCGGACAGGGGGAGAGACCCAGTACTTC. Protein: CASSPDRTGGETQYF.

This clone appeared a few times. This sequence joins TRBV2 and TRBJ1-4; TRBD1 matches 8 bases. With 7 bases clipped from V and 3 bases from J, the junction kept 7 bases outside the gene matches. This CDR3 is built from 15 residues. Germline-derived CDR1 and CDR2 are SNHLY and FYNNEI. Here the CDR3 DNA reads TGTGCCAGCAAGCGACAGGGGAAATCTAATGAAAAACTGTTTTTT. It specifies CASKRQGKSNEKLFF.

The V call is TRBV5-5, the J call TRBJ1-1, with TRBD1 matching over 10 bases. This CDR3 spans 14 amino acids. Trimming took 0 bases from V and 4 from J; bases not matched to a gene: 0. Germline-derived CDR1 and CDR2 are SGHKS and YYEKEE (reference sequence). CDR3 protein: CASSLGQGATEAFF. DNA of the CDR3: TGTGCCAGCAGCTTGGGACAGGGGGCCACTGAAGCTTTCTTT.

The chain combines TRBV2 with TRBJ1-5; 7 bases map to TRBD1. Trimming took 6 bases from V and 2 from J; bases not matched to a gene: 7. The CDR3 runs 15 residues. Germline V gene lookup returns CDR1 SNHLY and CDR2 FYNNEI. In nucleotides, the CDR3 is TGTGCCAGCAGCCCCACAGGGGTGGGCAATCAGCCCCAGCATTTT. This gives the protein CASSPTGVGNQPQHF. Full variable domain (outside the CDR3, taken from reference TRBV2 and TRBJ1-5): EPEVTQTPSHQVTQMGQEVILRCVPISNHLYFYWYRQILGQKVEFLVSFYNNEISEKSEIFDDQFSVERPDGSNFTLKIRSTKLEDSAMYFCASSPTGVGNQPQHFGDGTRLSIL.

This CDR3 reads CASSEIPTGGAYGYTF. CDR3 coding DNA: TGTGCCAGCAGTGAGATCCCGACAGGGGGCGCATATGGCTACACCTTC. The rearrangement uses TRBV2 and TRBJ1-2; 10 nucleotides match TRBD1. Germline CDR1 SNHLY, CDR2 FYNNEI. This CDR3 is 16 amino acids long. V was clipped by 3 bases and J by 5 bases; unmatched bases: 9.

The CDR3 loop reads CASSGTDTANYGYTF. CDR3 sequence (DNA): TGCGCCAGCAGCGGGACAGACACAGCTAACTATGGCTACACCTTC. The chain is built from TRBV5-1 and TRBJ1-2, with 7 positions matching TRBD1. This CDR3 has 15 amino acids. Germline CDR1 reads SGHRS; CDR2 reads YFSETQ. V shed 4 bases, J shed 0 bases, and the junction held 6 bases outside the gene matches.

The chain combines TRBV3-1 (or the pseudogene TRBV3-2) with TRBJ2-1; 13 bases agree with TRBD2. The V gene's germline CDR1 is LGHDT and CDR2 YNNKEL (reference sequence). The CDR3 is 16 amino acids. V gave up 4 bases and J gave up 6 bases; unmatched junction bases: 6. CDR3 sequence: CASSRPGTSGVNEQFF. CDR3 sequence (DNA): TGTGCCAGCAGCCGCCCCGGGACTAGCGGGGTCAATGAGCAGTTCTTC.

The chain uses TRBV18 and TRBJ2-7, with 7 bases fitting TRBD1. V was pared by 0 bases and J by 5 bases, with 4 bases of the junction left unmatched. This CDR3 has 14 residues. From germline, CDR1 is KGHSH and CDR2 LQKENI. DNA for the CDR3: TGTGCCAGCTCACCACCGACAGGGTTCCACGAGCAGTACTTC. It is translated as CASSPPTGFHEQYF.